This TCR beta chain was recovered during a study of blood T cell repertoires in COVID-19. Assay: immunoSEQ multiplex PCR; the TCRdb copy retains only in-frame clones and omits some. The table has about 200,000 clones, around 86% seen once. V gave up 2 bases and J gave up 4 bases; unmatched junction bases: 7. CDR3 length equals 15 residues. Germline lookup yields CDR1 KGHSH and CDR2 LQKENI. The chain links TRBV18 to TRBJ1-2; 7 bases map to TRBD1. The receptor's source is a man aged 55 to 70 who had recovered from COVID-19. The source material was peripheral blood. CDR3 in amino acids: CASSPNRGLGYGYTF. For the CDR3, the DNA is TGTGCCAGCTCACCAAATAGGGGGCTGGGCTATGGCTACACCTTC.